This T cell receptor (beta chain) was recovered during a study of glioma-infiltrating T cells after dendritic cell vaccination. The time point was: after dendritic cell vaccination, including at tumor progression/relapse. The primer mix had 60 V beta and 13 J beta primers. Repertoires were generated with immunoSEQ multiplex PCR, while TCRdb's copy carries only in-frame clones and drops some. This table holds roughly 56,000 clones, over 65% found once. Germline V gene data show CDR1 as SGHRS and CDR2 as YFSETQ. The J segment lost 4 bases and the V segment lost 0 bases, leaving 7 bases of the junction unmatched. The CDR3 runs 15 residues.

The sequence was obtained from a human donor with glioblastoma. The sample here was blood, taken after dendritic cell vaccination. The chain recombines TRBV5-1 with TRBJ2-7, with 7 bases matching TRBD1. CDR3: CASSLASGGSYEQYF. In DNA form, the CDR3 reads TGCGCCAGCAGCTTGGCGTCAGGGGGTTCGTACGAGCAGTACTTC.